This TCR beta chain emerged from a study of cytomegalovirus exposure and HLA in healthy donors. For the study at large: A prior study identified just under 120 million unique TCR beta sequences from roughly 180 million T cells.

The study ran its PCR with 60 Vbeta and 13 Jbeta primers. Measured with immunoSEQ multiplex PCR; TCRdb has only the in-frame clones, and not every one. Among approximately 150,000 clones listed, under 90% were seen once. V was cut by 3 bases and J by 0 bases, with 9 bases left in between. Germline CDR1 LNHNV, CDR2 YYDKDF (reference sequence). This CDR3 is built from 15 residues. The specimen sequenced was PBMCs. The clonotype was recovered from a male donor in good health and CMV-seronegative. The J gene is TRBJ2-1, the V gene TRBV15; D might be TRBD2 (6 bases). CDR3 in amino acids: CATSRGGGSYNEQFF. The DNA for the CDR3 is TGTGCCACCAGCAGGGGAGGAGGCTCCTACAATGAGCAGTTCTTC.